The rows below give T cell receptor beta chains drawn from one sample of a study of CD8+ T cells in alopecia areata. Sequencing used immunoSEQ multiplex PCR; TCRdb keeps in-frame clones, though not all of them. The sample carries 200,000 to 250,000 clones, more than 45% recorded once. The specimen was CD4+ T cells sorted from blood, collected at week 4, from a patient treated with tofacitinib. The receptors come from a human donor with alopecia areata. Each CDR3 is given with its conserved first and last residue. Each record gives: J gene, V gene, clone size, D gene, CDR3 protein, CDR3 DNA. The D gene is left open where the match is weak. Not all rows give a size; the values are once, few, many and, for expanded clones, a class.

TRBJ1-5,TRBV5-6,.,.,CASSLVGITQPQHF,TGTGCCAGCAGCTTGGTAGGGATTACCCAGCCCCAGCATTTT
TRBJ1-2,TRBV4-3,.,.,CASSQDPNRRDGYTF,TGCGCCAGCAGCCAAGACCCTAATCGCAGAGATGGCTACACCTTC
TRBJ2-5,TRBV7-2,.,TRBD1,CASSAGQGAEETQYF,TGTGCCAGCAGCGCGGGACAGGGGGCAGAGGAGACCCAGTACTTC
TRBJ1-5,TRBV6-6,.,.,CASSDLLDNQPQHF,TGTGCCAGCAGTGATCTTTTGGACAATCAGCCCCAGCATTTT
TRBJ2-7,TRBV29-1,few,.,CSVGEGGSYEQYF,TGCAGCGTTGGGGAGGGGGGCTCCTACGAGCAGTACTTC
TRBJ1-5,TRBV2,.,.,CASSTTPGSGNQPQHF,TGTGCCAGCAGCACTACCCCGGGGTCAGGGAATCAGCCCCAGCATTTT
TRBJ1-5,TRBV29-1,.,.,CSIGGDQPQHF,TGCAGCATTGGGGGCGATCAGCCCCAGCATTTT
TRBJ1-2,TRBV14,.,.,CASSPGYGYTF,TGTGCCAGCAGCCCTGGCTATGGCTACACCTTC
TRBJ1-2,TRBV7-2,once,TRBD1,CASSPGQVNYGYTF,TGTGCCAGCAGCCCCGGACAGGTTAACTATGGCTACACCTTC
TRBJ1-6,TRBV30,.,.,CAWRTRRSSYNSPLHF,TGTGCCTGGAGGACGCGGAGGAGCTCCTATAATTCACCCCTCCACTTT
TRBJ1-6,TRBV30,.,.,CAWISGDTNSPLHF,TGTGCCTGGATCTCCGGGGACACGAATTCACCCCTCCACTTT
TRBJ1-2,TRBV25-1,.,.,CASSDQGRAYGYTF,TGTGCCAGCAGTGACCAGGGTCGGGCCTATGGCTACACCTTC
TRBJ2-7,TRBV29-1,.,.,CSVSSELSYEQYF,TGCAGCGTTTCGTCGGAACTTTCCTACGAGCAGTACTTC